The clone carrying this T cell receptor beta chain came up many times. Every cDNA TCR molecule received its own unique molecular identifier. Using its own MiXCR run on the 5' RACE reads, TCRdb lists one record per CDR3 protein. The data contain around 110,000 distinct CDR3 sequences, 12% of them singletons. Time point: blood at routine non-recurrence follow-up after resection. Unsorted samples of tumor, nontumor lung or frozen PBMC had their whole RNA sequenced. This record comes from a study of spatial heterogeneity in lung cancer. Across the whole study: PBMC samples from follow-up, when available, were sequenced at a median of around 2 years post-resection. Sequencing consistently turned up more beta-chain sequences than alpha-chain sequences.

CDR1 SGHTA and CDR2 FQGTGA come from the germline V gene. V lost 5 bases and J lost 0, with 11 bases in between. The CDR3 covers 15 residues. The material was PBMCs, obtained at follow-up. The genes are TRBV7-3 and TRBJ2-1; a possible D gene is TRBD2 (5 bases). This TCR came from a male donor with early-stage non-small cell lung cancer. CDR3 sequence reads: CASSQSGSSYNEQFF. In DNA, the CDR3 is TGTGCCAGCAGCCAAAGCGGAAGCTCCTACAATGAGCAGTTCTTC.